This TCR beta chain was retrieved from a study of cytomegalovirus exposure and HLA in healthy donors. Turning to the study itself: The 110 or so validation repertoires were produced on the same platform as the 500 to 800 repertoires of the first cohort. This was reported in a later analysis. Regarding the study as a whole: In vitro testing confirmed a few CMV-associated chains as specific for CMV antigens. Rare TCR sequences predominated, though certain public TCRs were found in many donors.

TCRdb's table, derived via immunoSEQ multiplex PCR, lists solely in-frame clones and lacks some. The repertoire includes fewer than 120,000 clones, approximately 90% of them detected once, and under 2% sits in the top ten. The V and J ends lost 0 bases and 2 bases, in that order; junction bases with no gene match: 4. The CDR3 length is 17 residues. Germline CDR1 and CDR2: LGHNA and YSLEER. In the case of this clone: Antigen: not known.

Material: PBMCs. This chain links TRBV4-3 with TRBJ2-2; 9 nucleotides agree with TRBD2. This receptor was obtained from a woman aged 18 to 35 in good health and CMV-seronegative. CDR3 in DNA: TGCGCCAGCAGCCAAGACCTAGCGGGGACCAACACCGGGGAGCTGTTTTTT. This gives the protein CASSQDLAGTNTGELFF.